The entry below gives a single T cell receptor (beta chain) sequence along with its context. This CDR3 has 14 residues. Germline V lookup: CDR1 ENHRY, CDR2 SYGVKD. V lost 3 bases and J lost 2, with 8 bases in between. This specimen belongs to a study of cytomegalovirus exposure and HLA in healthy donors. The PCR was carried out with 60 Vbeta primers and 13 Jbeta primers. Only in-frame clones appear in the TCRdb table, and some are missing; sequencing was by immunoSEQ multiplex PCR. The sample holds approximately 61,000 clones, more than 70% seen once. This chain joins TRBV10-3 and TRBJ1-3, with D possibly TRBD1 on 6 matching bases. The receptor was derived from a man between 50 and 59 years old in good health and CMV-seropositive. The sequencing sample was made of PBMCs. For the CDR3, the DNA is TGTGCCATCAGTGAAGCAGGGGCTGGAAACACCATATATTTT. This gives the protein CAISEAGAGNTIYF.